This record covers a single T cell receptor (beta chain). Its antigen is currently unknown. The sample is drawn from a study of T-cell memory formation after mild COVID-19. Study-wide points: Some clones that responded were present in memory (sampled pre-infection), which suggests cross-reactive memory joined. Day 37-peaking second-wave clones had unconfirmed SARS-CoV-2 specificity.

Germline assignment: CDR1 SNHLY and CDR2 FYNNEI. Trimming took off 7 bases at V and 0 bases at J, with 11 bases between the two ends. CDR3 size: 14 residues. From the 5' RACE reads, TCRdb called clonotypes with MiXCR, one entry per CDR3 protein. The sample carries 150,000 to 200,000 distinct CDR3 sequences, around 13% recorded once. The sequence came from an adult woman who had mild COVID-19 (a few samples of this study predate the infection). Cell type and time point are not known. J is TRBJ2-3 and V is TRBV2; the D is unclear. Sample: PBMCs or a T cell subset sorted from them (not recorded which). The CDR3 DNA sequence: TGTGCCAGCATTCCCCTTCGGAGCACAGATACGCAGTATTTT. This sequence encodes CASIPLRSTDTQYF.